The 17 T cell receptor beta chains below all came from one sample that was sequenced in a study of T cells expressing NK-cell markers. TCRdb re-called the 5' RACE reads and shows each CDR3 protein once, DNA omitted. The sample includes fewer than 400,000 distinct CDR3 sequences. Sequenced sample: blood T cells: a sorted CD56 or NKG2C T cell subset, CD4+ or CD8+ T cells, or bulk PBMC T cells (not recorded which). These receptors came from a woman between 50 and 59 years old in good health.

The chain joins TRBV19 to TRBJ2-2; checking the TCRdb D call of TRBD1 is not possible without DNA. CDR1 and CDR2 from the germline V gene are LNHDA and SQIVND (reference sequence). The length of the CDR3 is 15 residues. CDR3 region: CASSIGQGRTGELFF.

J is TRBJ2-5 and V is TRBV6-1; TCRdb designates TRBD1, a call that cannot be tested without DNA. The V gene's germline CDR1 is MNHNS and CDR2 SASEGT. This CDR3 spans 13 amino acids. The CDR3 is CASSEDPEETQYF.

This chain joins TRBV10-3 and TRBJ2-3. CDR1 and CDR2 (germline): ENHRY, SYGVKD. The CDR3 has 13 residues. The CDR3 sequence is CATWKRTTDTQYF.

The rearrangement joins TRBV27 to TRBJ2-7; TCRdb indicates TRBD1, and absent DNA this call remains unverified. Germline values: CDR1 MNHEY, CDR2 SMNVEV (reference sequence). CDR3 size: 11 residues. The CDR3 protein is CASNRGYEQYF.

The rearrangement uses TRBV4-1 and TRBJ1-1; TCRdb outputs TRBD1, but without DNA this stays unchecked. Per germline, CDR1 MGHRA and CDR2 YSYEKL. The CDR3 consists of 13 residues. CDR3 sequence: CASSQGDRVNAFF.

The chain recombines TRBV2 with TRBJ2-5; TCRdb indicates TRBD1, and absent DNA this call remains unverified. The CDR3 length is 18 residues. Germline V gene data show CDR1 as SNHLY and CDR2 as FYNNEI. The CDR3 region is CASSALLTGGLSQETQYF. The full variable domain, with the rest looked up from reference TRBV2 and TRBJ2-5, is EPEVTQTPSHQVTQMGQEVILRCVPISNHLYFYWYRQILGQKVEFLVSFYNNEISEKSEIFDDQFSVERPDGSNFTLKIRSTKLEDSAMYFCASSALLTGGLSQETQYFGPGTRLLVL.

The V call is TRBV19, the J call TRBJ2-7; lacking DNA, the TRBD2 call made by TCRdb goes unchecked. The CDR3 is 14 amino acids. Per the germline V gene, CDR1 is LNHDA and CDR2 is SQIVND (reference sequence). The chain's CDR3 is CASSAGLAGFEQYF.

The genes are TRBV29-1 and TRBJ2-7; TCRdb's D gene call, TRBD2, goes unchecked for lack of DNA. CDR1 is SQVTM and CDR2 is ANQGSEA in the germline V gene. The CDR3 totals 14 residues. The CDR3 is CSVEDQGGEYEQYF.

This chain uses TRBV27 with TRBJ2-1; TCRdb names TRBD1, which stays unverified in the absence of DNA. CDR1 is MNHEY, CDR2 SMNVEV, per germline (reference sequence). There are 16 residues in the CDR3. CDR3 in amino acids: CASSARLILDRNEQFF.

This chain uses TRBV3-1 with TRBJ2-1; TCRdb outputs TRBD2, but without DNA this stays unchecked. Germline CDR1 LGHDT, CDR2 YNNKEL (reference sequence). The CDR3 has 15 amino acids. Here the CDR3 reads CASSQAGGPVNEQFF.

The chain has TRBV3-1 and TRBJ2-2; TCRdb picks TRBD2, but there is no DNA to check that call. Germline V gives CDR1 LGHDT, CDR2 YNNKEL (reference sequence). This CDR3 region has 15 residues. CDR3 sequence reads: CASSQDWEYTGELFF.

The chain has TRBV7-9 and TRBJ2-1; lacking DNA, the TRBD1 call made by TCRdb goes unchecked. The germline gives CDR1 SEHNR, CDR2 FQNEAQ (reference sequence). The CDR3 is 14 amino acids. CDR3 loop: CATSGRLSYNEQFF.

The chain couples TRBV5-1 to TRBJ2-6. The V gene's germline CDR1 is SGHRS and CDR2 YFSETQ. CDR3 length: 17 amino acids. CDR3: CASSYRTGSSGANVLTF.

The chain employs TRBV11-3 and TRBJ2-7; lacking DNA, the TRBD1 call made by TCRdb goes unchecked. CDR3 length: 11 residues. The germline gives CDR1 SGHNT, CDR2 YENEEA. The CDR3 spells CASSQTGEQYF.

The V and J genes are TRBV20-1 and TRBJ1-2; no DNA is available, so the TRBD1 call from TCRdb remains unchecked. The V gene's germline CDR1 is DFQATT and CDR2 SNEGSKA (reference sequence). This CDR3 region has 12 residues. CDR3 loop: CSASEGAHGYTF.

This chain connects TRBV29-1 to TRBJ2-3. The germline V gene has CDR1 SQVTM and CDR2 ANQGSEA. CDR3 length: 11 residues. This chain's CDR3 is CSEASTDTQYF.

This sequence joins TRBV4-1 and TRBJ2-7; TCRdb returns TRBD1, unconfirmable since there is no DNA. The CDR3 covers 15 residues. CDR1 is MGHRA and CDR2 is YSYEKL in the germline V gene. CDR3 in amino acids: CASSQKSVPATEQYF.